The clone carrying this TCR beta chain came up once. The antigen remains undetermined. The data derive from a study of cytomegalovirus exposure and HLA in healthy donors. Regarding the study as a whole: In a later analysis, a genetic analysis reported fewer productive-TCR N-insertions in an Asian-associated ancestry cluster than the cohort average. With later analysis, a missense DCLRE1C variant became linked to TCR beta V- and J-gene trimming.

The PCR had 60 Vbeta and 13 Jbeta primers. The assay was immunoSEQ multiplex PCR, and TCRdb's table has in-frame clones only and misses some. The sample holds 70,000 to 95,000 clones, 80% seen once. Trimming took off 7 bases at V and 1 base at J, with 10 bases between the two ends. The germline gives CDR1 SQVTM, CDR2 ANQGSEA. CDR3 size: 12 residues. This chain connects TRBV29-1 to TRBJ1-1, with D hard to call. Sequenced sample: PBMCs. The clonotype originates from a man younger than 35 in good health and CMV-seronegative. The CDR3 region is CSGITENTEAFF. CDR3 coding DNA: TGCAGCGGCATTACAGAGAACACTGAAGCTTTCTTT.